The entry below gives a single TCR beta chain sequence along with its context. Its antigen remains unknown. These data originate in a study of graft-versus-host responses after intestinal transplantation. The overall study: Anti-thymocyte globulin induction preceded about 3 years of tacrolimus and steroid maintenance in all recipients.

Overall study results and limits: The recipient marrow held GvH clones, and some of them showed up first in ileum or blood. Within the allografts of patients who had graft-donor T cell macrochimerism, graft-versus-host to host-versus-graft clonal ratios were high.

After removal of 5 bases from V and 1 base from J, the junction contained 11 bases not matched to a gene. CDR3 length equals 17 residues. The germline gives CDR1 SGHAT, CDR2 FQNNGV. Repertoires were generated with immunoSEQ multiplex PCR, while TCRdb's copy carries only in-frame clones and drops some. The sample holds approximately 25,000 clones, 90% to 95% seen once. This TCR derives from a human patient who received an intestinal transplant, so some T cells may come from the graft donor. The material sequenced was PBMCs, taken 18 days after transplant. This sequence joins TRBV11-2 and TRBJ2-1; 7 bases are a match to TRBD1. The CDR3 coding sequence is TGTGCCAGCAGCACCAAGACAGGGTCAAGGTCCTACAATGAGCAGTTCTTC. Translated: CASSTKTGSRSYNEQFF. The full variable domain, completed using reference TRBV11-2 and TRBJ2-1, is EAGVAQSPRYKIIEKRQSVAFWCNPISGHATLYWYQQILGQGPKLLIQFQNNGVVDDSQLPKDRFSAERLKGVDSTLKIQPAKLEDSAVYLCASSTKTGSRSYNEQFFGPGTRLTVL.